This paragraph covers one T cell receptor beta chain sequence. The sample originates from a study of blood T cell repertoires in COVID-19. Germline V CDR1 and CDR2: SNHLY, FYNNEI. The V and J ends lost 7 bases and 2 bases respectively, with 9 bases between them. The CDR3 extends over 14 amino acids. Clones were read by immunoSEQ multiplex PCR, and TCRdb kept only the in-frame ones, dropping some. The data contain some 130,000 clones, roughly four fifths of them singletons. The V gene is TRBV2, the J gene TRBJ1-6; unclear D gene. The sequenced sample was peripheral blood. The sequence was obtained from a human donor in a cohort sampled during active COVID-19. CDR3 DNA sequence: TGTGCCAGCAAAGGTAGCCCCTATAATTCACCCCTCCACTTT. Translation: CASKGSPYNSPLHF.